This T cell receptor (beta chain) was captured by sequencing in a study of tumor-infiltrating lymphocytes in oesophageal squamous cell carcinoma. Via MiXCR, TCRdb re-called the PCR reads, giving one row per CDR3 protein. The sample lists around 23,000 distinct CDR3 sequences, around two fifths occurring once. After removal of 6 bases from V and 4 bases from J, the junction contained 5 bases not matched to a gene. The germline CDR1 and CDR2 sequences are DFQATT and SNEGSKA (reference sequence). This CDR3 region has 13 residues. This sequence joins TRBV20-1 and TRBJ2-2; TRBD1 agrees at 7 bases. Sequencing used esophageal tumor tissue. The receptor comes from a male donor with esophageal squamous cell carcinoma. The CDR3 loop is CSAQDRATGELFF. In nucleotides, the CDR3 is TGCAGTGCGCAAGACAGGGCCACCGGGGAGCTGTTTTTT.